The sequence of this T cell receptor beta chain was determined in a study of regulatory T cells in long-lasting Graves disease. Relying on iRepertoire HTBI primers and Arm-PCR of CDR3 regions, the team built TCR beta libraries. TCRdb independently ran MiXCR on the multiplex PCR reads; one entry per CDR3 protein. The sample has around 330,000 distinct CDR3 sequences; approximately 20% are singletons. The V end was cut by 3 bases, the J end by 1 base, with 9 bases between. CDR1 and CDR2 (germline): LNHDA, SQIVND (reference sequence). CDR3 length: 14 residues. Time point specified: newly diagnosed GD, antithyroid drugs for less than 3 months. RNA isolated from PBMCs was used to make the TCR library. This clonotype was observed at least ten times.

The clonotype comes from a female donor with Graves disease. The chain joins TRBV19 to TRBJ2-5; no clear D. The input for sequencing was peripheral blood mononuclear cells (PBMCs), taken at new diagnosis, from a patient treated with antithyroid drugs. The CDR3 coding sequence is TGTGCCAGTAGTATGTGGCAGCCCCAAGAGACCCAGTACTTC. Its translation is CASSMWQPQETQYF.